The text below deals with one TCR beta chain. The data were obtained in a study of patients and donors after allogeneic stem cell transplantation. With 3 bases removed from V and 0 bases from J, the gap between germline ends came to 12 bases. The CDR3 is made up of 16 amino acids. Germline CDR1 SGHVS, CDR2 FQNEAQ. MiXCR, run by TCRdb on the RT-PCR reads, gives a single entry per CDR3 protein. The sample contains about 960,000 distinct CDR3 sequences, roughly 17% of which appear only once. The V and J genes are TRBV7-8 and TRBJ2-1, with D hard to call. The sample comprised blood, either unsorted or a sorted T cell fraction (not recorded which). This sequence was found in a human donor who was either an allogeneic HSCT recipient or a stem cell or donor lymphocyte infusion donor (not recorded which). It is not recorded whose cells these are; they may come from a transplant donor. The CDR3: CASSFRRRPSYNEQFF. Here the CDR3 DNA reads TGTGCCAGCAGCTTCCGACGGCGGCCCTCCTACAATGAGCAGTTCTTC.